Included here is one T cell receptor (beta chain) sequence, with context. These data come from a study of blood T cell repertoires in COVID-19. Overall study: The samples span acute and convalescent COVID-19 from the United States, Italy and Spain. T cells, B-cell-depleted T cells, or PBMCs supplied cDNA or gDNA.

In the original processing: Reference gene primer amplification gave estimated nucleated cell counts. Data came from immunoSEQ multiplex PCR; TCRdb stores just in-frame clones and leaves some out. V and J calls and clone size follow that table, whereas D and trimming were derived from the DNA. The table lists some 200,000 clones, 65% to 85% of them singletons. Input material: peripheral blood. The TCR sequence derives from a woman between 25 and 40 years old who had recovered from COVID-19.

The CDR3 region has the DNA TGTGCCAGCAGGATCGCGGAGACCCAGTACTTC. Translated: CASRIAETQYF. V and J are TRBV28 and TRBJ2-5; D gene ambiguous. Germline V gene lookup returns CDR1 MDHEN and CDR2 SYDVKM. This CDR3 has 11 residues. V lost 6 bases, J lost 5 bases, and 7 bases lay in between. Filled out from reference TRBV28 and TRBJ2-5, the complete variable domain reads DVKVTQSSRYLVKRTGEKVFLECVQDMDHENMFWYRQDPGLGLRLIYFSYDVKMKEKGDIPEGYSVSREKKERFSLILESASTNQTSMYLCASRIAETQYFGPGTRLLVL.